The rows below give T cell receptor beta chains drawn from one sample of a study of T cell changes during pregnancy in multiple sclerosis. Sequencing was performed with immunoSEQ multiplex PCR; in TCRdb, only in-frame clones are kept and a portion is missing. The sample consists of roughly 40,000 clones, more than 85% of them appearing once. This specimen consisted of CD8+ T cells from peripheral blood mononuclear cells, obtained in the first trimester of pregnancy. The source of these receptors is a female donor with multiple sclerosis, enrolled in a pregnancy study. Each CDR3 is given with its conserved first and last residue. Each record gives: V gene, clone size, D gene, J gene, CDR3 DNA, CDR3 protein. A D gene is named only where the DNA matches it firmly. The size of a clone is reported for some rows only, either as once, few or many, or as a class for expanded clones.

TRBV14	.	.	TRBJ1-2	TGTGCCAGCAGCCAAGCAGACAGCCGTCCTGGGAACTATGGCTACACCTTC	CASSQADSRPGNYGYTF
TRBV23-1	.	.	TRBJ2-1	TGCGCCAGCAGCAGGGTCAATGAGCAGTTCTTC	CASSRVNEQFF
TRBV6-5	.	TRBD1	TRBJ1-2	TGTGCCAGCAGGACAGGGGGCGACTATGTTGGCTACACCTTC	CASRTGGDYVGYTF
TRBV11-2	.	.	TRBJ1-1	TGTGCCAGCAGCTTAGATCCTGGGAGTGGTGGCCATATGAACACTGAAGCTTTCTTT	CASSLDPGSGGHMNTEAFF
TRBV7-9	.	.	TRBJ1-2	TGTGCCAGCAGCATGTCACAAGATTGGAACTATGGCTACACCTTC	CASSMSQDWNYGYTF
TRBV29-1	.	.	TRBJ1-2	TGCAGCGTCGACACTGTTCTCTATGGCTACACCTTC	CSVDTVLYGYTF
TRBV27	.	TRBD1	TRBJ2-1	TGTGCCAGCAGTTTAGGGGGGTTGGGGACAGGGAAACTAGGGGAGCAGTTCTTC	CASSLGGLGTGKLGEQFF
TRBV4-2	.	TRBD1	TRBJ1-2	TGTGCCAGCAGGGGGACAGGGGAACCCGCTAACTATGGCTACACCTTC	CASRGTGEPANYGYTF
TRBV9	once	.	TRBJ2-7	TGTGCCAGCAGCGTAGGTGGGCCCTACGAGCAGTACTTC	CASSVGGPYEQYF
TRBV7-8	.	TRBD1	TRBJ2-1	TGTGCCAGCAGCTCGGGACAGGGGGTTGAGCAGTTCTTC	CASSSGQGVEQFF
TRBV7-9	.	TRBD1	TRBJ1-5	TGTGCCAGCAGCCGGGCCTGGACAGGGGGGAGTGGGAGCAATCAGCCCCAGCATTTT	CASSRAWTGGSGSNQPQHF
TRBV29-1	.	TRBD1	TRBJ2-1	TGCAGCGTTGAAAGGGACAGGGGAAGCTCCTACAATGAGCAGTTCTTC	CSVERDRGSSYNEQFF
TRBV5-1	once	.	TRBJ1-5	TGCGCCAGCAGCTTGGCGGGAGAGCAGCCCCAGCATTTT	CASSLAGEQPQHF